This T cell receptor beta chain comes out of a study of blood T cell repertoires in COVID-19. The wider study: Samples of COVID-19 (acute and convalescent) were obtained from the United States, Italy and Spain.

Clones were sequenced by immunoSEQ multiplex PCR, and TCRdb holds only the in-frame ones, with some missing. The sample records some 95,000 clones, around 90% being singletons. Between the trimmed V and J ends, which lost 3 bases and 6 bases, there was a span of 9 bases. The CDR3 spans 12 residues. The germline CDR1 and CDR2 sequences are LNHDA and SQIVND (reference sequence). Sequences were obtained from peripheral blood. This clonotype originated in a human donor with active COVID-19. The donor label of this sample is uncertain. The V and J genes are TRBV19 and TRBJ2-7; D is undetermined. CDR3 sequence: CASSMHVGEQYF. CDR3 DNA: TGTGCCAGTAGTATGCACGTCGGCGAGCAGTACTTC. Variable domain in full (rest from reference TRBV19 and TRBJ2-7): DGGITQSPKYLFRKEGQNVTLSCEQNLNHDAMYWYRQDPGQGLRLIYYSQIVNDFQKGDIAEGYSVSREKKESFPLTVTSAQKNPTAFYLCASSMHVGEQYFGPGTRLTVT.